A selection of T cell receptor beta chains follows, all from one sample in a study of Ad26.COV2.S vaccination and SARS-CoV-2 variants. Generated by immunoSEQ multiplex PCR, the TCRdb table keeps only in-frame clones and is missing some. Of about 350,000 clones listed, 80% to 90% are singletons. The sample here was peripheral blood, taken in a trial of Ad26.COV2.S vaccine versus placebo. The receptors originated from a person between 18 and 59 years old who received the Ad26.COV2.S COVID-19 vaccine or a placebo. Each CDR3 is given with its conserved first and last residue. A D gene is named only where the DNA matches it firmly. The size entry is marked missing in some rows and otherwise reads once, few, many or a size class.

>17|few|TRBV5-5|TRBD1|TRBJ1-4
TGTGCCAGCAGCTCCCAGGGGGGGCCTGCAACTAATGAAAAACTGTTTTTT
CASSSQGGPATNEKLFF
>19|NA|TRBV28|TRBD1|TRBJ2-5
TGTGCCAGCAGCACCTCGGGACAGGGGAAAGGAGGGTGGGAAGAGACCCAGTACTTC
CASSTSGQGKGGWEETQYF
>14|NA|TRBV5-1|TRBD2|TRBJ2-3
TGCGCCAGCAGCATAGCGGGAGCCACAGATACGCAGTATTTT
CASSIAGATDTQYF
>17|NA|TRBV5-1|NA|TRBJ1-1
TGCGCCAGCAGCTTGGCCGAGGGGGGCCTTACCTTCACTGAAGCTTTCTTT
CASSLAEGGLTFTEAFF
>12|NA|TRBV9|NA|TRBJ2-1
TGTGCCAGCAGCGCCTGGGGAAGTGAGCAGTTCTTC
CASSAWGSEQFF
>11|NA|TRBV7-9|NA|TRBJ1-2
TGTGCCAGCAGCTTTACGGGGGGCTACACCTTC
CASSFTGGYTF
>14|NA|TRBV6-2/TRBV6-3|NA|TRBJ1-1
TGTGCCAGCAGTTACGGGGGCCAAGGGACTGAAGCTTTCTTT
CASSYGGQGTEAFF
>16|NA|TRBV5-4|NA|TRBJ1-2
TGTGCCAGCACGTCTGGTCCCGTAGGACAGACCTATGGCTACACCTTC
CASTSGPVGQTYGYTF
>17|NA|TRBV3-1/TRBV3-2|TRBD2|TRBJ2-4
TGTGCCAGCAGCCGACTAGCGGGAGGGGGAGCCAAAAACATTCAGTACTTC
CASSRLAGGGAKNIQYF
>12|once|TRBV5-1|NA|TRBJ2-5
TGCGCCAGCAGCAAGGAGTTAGAGACCCAGTACTTC
CASSKELETQYF
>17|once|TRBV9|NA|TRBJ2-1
TGTGCCAGCAGCGTAGGAGGATCTAGCCGACAAAACAATGAGCAGTTCTTC
CASSVGGSSRQNNEQFF
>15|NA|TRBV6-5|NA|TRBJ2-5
TGTGCCAGCAGTTACAACGGGGGGCTCGGGGAGACCCAGTACTTC
CASSYNGGLGETQYF
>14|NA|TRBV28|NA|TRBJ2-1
TGTGCCAGCAGTTTAGGGACCCGATACAATGAGCAGTTCTTC
CASSLGTRYNEQFF
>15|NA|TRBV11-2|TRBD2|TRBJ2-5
TGTGCCAGCAGCTCCATAGCGGGGGGGTCAGAGACCCAGTACTTC
CASSSIAGGSETQYF
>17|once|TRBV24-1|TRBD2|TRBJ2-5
TGTGCCACCAGTGATTCCCGGGCGGGCGGGAGGTCGGAGACCCAGTACTTC
CATSDSRAGGRSETQYF
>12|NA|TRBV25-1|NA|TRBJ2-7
TGTGCCAGCAGTGATCGAGGGTACGAGCAGTACTTC
CASSDRGYEQYF
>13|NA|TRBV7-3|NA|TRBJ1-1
TGTGCCAGCAGCTTAACCGCGGGCACTGAAGCTTTCTTT
CASSLTAGTEAFF
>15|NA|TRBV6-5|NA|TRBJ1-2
TGTGCCAGCAGTTACTACCCAACAGGCAGCTATGGCTACACCTTC
CASSYYPTGSYGYTF
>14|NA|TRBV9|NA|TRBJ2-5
TGTGCCAGCAGCGTGTCGACAGGCCATAAGACCCAGTACTTC
CASSVSTGHKTQYF
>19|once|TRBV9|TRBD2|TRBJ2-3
TGTGCCAGCAGCGTAAGAGGACTAGCGGGGGCCTTAAGCACAGATACGCAGTATTTT
CASSVRGLAGALSTDTQYF
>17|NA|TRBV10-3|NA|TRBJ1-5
TGTGCCATCAGTGAGTCACCCGGACCTTGGAGCAATCAGCCCCAGCATTTT
CAISESPGPWSNQPQHF
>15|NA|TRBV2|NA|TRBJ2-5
TGTGCCAGCAGTGGGAACCCGGCGGGGCAGGAGACCCAGTACTTC
CASSGNPAGQETQYF
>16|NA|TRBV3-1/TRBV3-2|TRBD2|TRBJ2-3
TGTGCCAGCAGCCTTACTAGCGGGGGGAGCACAGATACGCAGTATTTT
CASSLTSGGSTDTQYF
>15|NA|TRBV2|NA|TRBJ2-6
TGTGCCAGCAGTGTTCCGGGGAACGGGGCCAACGTCCTGACTTTC
CASSVPGNGANVLTF
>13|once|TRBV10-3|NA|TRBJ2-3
TGTGCCATCAGGGAAGGGGCGACAGATACGCAGTATTTT
CAIREGATDTQYF
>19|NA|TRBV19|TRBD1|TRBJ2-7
TGTGCCAGTAGTATAGGACGTATTTCCGGGACAGGTGAACTATACGAGCAGTACTTC
CASSIGRISGTGELYEQYF
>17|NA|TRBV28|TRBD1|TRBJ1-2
TGTGCCAGCTTTGCCTCGGACAGGACCCGACGTGGCTATGGCTACACCTTC
CASFASDRTRRGYGYTF
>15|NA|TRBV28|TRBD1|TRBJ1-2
TGTGCCAGCAGTTTACCGGGACAGGTCCATTATGGCTACACCTTC
CASSLPGQVHYGYTF
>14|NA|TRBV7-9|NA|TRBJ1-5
TGTGCCAGCAGCTTTTCAGGGAACAATCAGCCCCAGCATTTT
CASSFSGNNQPQHF
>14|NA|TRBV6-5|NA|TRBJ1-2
TGTGCCAGCAGTTACTCCGGACAGAACTATGGCTACACCTTC
CASSYSGQNYGYTF
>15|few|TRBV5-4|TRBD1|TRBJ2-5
TGTGCCAGCAGCAGGGGACAGCTAAACCAAGAGACCCAGTACTTC
CASSRGQLNQETQYF
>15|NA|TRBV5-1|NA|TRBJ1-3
TGCGCCAGCAGCTCCCCGGGGAACCCTGGAAACACCATATATTTT
CASSSPGNPGNTIYF
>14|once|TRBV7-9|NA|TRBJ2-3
TGTGCCAGCAGCCCAAGGACAGGCACAGATACGCAGTATTTT
CASSPRTGTDTQYF
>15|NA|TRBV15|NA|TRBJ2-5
TGTGCCACCAGCAGAGAGGGCTTGTACCAAGAGACCCAGTACTTC
CATSREGLYQETQYF
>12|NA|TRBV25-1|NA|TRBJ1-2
TGTGCCAGCACCCCTAAGGGGAATGGCTACACCTTC
CASTPKGNGYTF
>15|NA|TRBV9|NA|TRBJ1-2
TGTGCCAGCAGCGTAAGTGCAGGAACGTTCTATGGCTACACCTTC
CASSVSAGTFYGYTF
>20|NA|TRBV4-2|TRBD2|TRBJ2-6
TGTGCCAGCAGCCAAGATCCGGGAGGCGGCTTGAATTCTGGGGCCAACGTCCTGACTTTC
CASSQDPGGGLNSGANVLTF
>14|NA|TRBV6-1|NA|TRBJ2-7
TGTGCCAGCAGTGAACCCCTTCGACAGCACGAGCAGTACTTC
CASSEPLRQHEQYF
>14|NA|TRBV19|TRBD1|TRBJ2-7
TGTGCCAGTAGTATCCTATCGGACAGGGACGAGCAGTACTTC
CASSILSDRDEQYF
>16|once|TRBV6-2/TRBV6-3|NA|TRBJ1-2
TGTGCCAGCAGTTACTCGAAGCCCGACCGACCCTATGGCTACACCTTC
CASSYSKPDRPYGYTF
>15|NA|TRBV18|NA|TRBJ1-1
TGTGCCAGCTCACCACCGGGCAGGGGAGGCACTGAAGCTTTCTTT
CASSPPGRGGTEAFF
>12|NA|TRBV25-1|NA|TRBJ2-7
TGTGCCAGCAGTGAATCGGGTCTGGAGCAGTACTTC
CASSESGLEQYF